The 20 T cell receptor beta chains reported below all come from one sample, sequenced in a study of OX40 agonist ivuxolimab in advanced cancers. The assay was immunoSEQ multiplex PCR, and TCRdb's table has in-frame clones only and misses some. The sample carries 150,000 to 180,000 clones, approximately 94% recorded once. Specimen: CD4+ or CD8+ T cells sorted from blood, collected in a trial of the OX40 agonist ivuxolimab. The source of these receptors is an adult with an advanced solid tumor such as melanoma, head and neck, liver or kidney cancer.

The CDR3 spells CASSFEGGSYNEQFF. DNA of the CDR3: TGCGCCAGCAGCTTCGAGGGAGGCTCCTACAATGAGCAGTTCTTC. The rearrangement uses TRBV5-1 and TRBJ2-1; D is perhaps TRBD2 (6 bases). V dropped 2 bases and J dropped 0 bases, with 9 bases sitting between them. The CDR3 consists of 15 residues. Germline CDR1 is SGHRS and CDR2 is YFSETQ.

Here the CDR3 DNA reads TGTGCCAGCAGCCTTGGACCGCGCTCTGGAAACACCATATATTTT. Translation gives CASSLGPRSGNTIYF. The V gene is TRBV5-4, the J gene TRBJ1-3; D is undetermined. This CDR3 has 15 residues. V lost 4 bases to trimming and J lost 0 bases, with 11 bases between them. Germline CDR1 reads SGHNT; CDR2 reads YYREEE (reference sequence). Full variable domain (outside the CDR3, taken from reference TRBV5-4 and TRBJ1-3): ETGVTQSPTHLIKTRGQQVTLRCSSQSGHNTVSWYQQALGQGPQFIFQYYREEENGRGNFPPRFSGLQFPNYSSELNVNALELDDSALYLCASSLGPRSGNTIYFGEGSWLTVV.

CDR3 sequence: CASSERGRGSTEAFF. DNA for the CDR3: TGTGCCAGCAGTGAGCGAGGGCGGGGCAGCACTGAAGCTTTCTTT. The chain recombines TRBV6-1 with TRBJ1-1, with D perhaps TRBD1 (5 bases). This CDR3 contains 15 residues. Deletions cut 3 bases from V and 4 bases from J, with 15 bases between. Germline assignment: CDR1 MNHNS and CDR2 SASEGT.

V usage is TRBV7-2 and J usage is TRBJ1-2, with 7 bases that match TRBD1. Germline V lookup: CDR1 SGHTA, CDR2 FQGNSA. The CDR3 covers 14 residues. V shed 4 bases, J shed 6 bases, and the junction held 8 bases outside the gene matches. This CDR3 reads CASSSYHTGDGYTF. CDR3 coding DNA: TGTGCCAGCAGCTCCTACCATACAGGGGATGGCTACACCTTC.

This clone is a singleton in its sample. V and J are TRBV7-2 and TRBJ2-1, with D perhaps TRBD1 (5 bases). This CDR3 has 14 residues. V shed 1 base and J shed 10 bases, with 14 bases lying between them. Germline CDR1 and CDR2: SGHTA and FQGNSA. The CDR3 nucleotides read TGTGCCAGCAGCTTAGAAGCAGGGCCTACCGAGCAGTTCTTC. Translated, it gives CASSLEAGPTEQFF.

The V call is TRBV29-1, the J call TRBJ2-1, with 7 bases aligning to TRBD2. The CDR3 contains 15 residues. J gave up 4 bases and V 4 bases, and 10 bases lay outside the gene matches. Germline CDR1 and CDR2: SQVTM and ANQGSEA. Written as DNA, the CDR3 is TGCAGCGTTGTTGCCGTCCAGCGGGGTTACAATGAGCAGTTCTTC. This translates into CSVVAVQRGYNEQFF.

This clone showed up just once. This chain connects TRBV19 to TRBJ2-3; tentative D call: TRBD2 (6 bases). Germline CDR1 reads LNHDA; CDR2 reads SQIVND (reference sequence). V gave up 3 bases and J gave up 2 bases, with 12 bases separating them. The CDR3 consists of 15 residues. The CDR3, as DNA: TGTGCCAGTAGTATTTTGCGGGGACCCACAGATACGCAGTATTTT. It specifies CASSILRGPTDTQYF.

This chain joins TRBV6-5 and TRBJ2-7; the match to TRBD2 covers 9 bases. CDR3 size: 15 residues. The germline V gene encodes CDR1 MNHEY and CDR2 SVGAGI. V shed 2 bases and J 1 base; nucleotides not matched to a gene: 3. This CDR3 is CASSYLSGRSYEQYF. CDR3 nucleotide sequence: TGTGCCAGCAGTTACCTTAGCGGGAGATCCTACGAGCAGTACTTC.

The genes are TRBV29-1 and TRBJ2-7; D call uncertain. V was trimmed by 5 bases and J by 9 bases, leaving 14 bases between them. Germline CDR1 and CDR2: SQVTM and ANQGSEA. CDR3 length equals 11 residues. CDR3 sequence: CSVRAEPAQYF. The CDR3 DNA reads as TGCAGCGTTAGGGCGGAACCCGCGCAGTACTTC.

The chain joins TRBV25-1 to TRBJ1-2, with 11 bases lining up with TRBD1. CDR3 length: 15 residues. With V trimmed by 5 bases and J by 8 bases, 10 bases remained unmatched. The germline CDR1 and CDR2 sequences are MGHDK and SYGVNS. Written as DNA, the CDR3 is TGTGCCAGCAGTCCCTCAGGACAGGGGGCAAGAGGCTACACCTTC. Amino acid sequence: CASSPSGQGARGYTF.

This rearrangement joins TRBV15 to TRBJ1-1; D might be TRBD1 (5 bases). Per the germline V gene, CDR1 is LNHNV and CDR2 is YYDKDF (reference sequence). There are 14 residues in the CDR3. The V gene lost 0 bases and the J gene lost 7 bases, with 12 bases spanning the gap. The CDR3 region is CATSRDGRGSEAFF. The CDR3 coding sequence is TGTGCCACCAGCAGAGATGGTAGGGGCAGTGAAGCTTTCTTT.

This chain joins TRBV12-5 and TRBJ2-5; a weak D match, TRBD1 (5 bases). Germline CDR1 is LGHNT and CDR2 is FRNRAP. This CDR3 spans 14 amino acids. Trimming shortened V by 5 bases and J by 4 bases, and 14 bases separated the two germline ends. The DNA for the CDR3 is TGTGCTAGTGGTGCAGGGTTTGGGGTAGAGACCCAGTACTTC. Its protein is CASGAGFGVETQYF. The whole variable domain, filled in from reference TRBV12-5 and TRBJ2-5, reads DARVTQTPRHKVTEMGQEVTMRCQPILGHNTVFWYRQTMMQGLELLAYFRNRAPLDDSGMPKDRFSAEMPDATLATLKIQPSEPRDSAVYFCASGAGFGVETQYFGPGTRLLVL.

The CDR3 reads CAISESEVSGANVLTF. The DNA for the CDR3 is TGTGCCATCAGTGAGTCGGAGGTCTCTGGGGCCAACGTCCTGACTTTC. The gene calls are TRBV10-3 and TRBJ2-6; D possibly corresponds to TRBD2 (5 bases). Germline V gene data show CDR1 as ENHRY and CDR2 as SYGVKD. Trimming cost V 0 bases and J 0 bases, with 6 bases left between them. The CDR3 has 16 residues.

In nucleotides, the CDR3 is TGTGCCAGCAGCTTCCAGGGTCTGGGCTATGGCTACACCTTC. It encodes CASSFQGLGYGYTF. The V and J genes are TRBV7-2 and TRBJ1-2, with a tentative D call TRBD1 (5 bases). The CDR3 contains 14 residues. V was clipped by 3 bases and J by 4 bases, with 12 bases between them. Germline V gene lookup returns CDR1 SGHTA and CDR2 FQGNSA.

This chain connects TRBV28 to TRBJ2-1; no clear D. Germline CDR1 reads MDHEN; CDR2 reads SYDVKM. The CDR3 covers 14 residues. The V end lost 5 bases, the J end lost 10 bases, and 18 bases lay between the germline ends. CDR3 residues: CASSPTSARREQFF. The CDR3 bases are TGTGCCAGCAGTCCCACGTCCGCTCGACGGGAGCAGTTCTTC. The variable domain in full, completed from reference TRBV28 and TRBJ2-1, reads DVKVTQSSRYLVKRTGEKVFLECVQDMDHENMFWYRQDPGLGLRLIYFSYDVKMKEKGDIPEGYSVSREKKERFSLILESASTNQTSMYLCASSPTSARREQFFGPGTRLTVL.

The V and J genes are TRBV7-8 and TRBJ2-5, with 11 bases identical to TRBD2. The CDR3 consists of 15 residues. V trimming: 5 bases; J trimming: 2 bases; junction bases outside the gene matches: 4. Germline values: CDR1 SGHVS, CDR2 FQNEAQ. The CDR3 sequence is CASSARTSGQETQYF. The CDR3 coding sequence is TGTGCCAGCAGCGCCAGGACTAGCGGGCAAGAGACCCAGTACTTC.

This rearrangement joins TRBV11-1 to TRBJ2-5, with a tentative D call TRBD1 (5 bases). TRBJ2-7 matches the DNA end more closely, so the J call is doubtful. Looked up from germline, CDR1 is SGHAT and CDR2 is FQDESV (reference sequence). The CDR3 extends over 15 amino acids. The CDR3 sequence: CASSPPGQGFYEQYF. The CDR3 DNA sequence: TGTGCCAGCAGCCCCCCAGGGCAGGGTTTCTACGAGCAGTACTTC.

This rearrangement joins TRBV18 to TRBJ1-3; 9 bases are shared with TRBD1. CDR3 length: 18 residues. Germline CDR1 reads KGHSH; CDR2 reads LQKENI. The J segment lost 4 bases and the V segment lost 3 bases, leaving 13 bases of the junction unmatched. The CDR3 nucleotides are TGTGCCAGCTCACCTCGCGCTCCGGGACAGGGAGCCGGAAACACCATATATTTT. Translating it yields CASSPRAPGQGAGNTIYF. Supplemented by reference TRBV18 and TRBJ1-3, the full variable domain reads NAGVMQNPRHLVRRRGQEARLRCSPMKGHSHVYWYRQLPEEGLKFMVYLQKENIIDESGMPKERFSAEFPKEGPSILRIQQVVRGDSAAYFCASSPRAPGQGAGNTIYFGEGSWLTVV.

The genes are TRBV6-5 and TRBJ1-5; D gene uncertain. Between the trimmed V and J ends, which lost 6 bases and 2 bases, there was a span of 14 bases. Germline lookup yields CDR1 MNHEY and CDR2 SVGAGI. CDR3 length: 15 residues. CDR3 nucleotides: TGTGCCAGCAGCTCCCGCGGGAGCGGCAATCAGCCCCAGCATTTT. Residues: CASSSRGSGNQPQHF.

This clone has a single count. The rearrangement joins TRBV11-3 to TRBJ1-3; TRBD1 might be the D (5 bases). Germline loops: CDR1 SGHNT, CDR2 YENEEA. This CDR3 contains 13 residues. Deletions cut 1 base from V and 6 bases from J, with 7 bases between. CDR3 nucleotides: TGTGCCAGCAGCTTAGGAGGGGAAAACACCATATATTTT. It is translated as CASSLGGENTIYF.